Each of the 21 T cell receptor beta chains below was sequenced from the same sample in a study of T-cell memory formation after mild COVID-19. TCRdb passed the 5' RACE reads through MiXCR, listing each CDR3 protein once. This sample has around 450,000 distinct CDR3 sequences; around 20% occur once, and the top ten carry roughly 8%. Sequencing was performed on PBMCs or a T cell subset sorted from them (not recorded which). These receptors all come from an adult woman who had mild COVID-19 (a few samples of this study predate the infection). Cell type and time point are not known.

The chain recombines TRBV4-1 with TRBJ1-3; no reliable D call. The CDR3 extends over 16 amino acids. Looked up from germline, CDR1 is MGHRA and CDR2 is YSYEKL. V was shortened by 3 bases and J by 0 bases, with 12 bases between the two germline ends. This chain's CDR3 is CASSQDQGSSGNTIYF. The DNA of the CDR3 is TGCGCCAGCAGCCAGGATCAAGGGAGCTCTGGAAACACCATATATTTT.

V and J are TRBV9 and TRBJ2-1, with 7 bases identical to TRBD2. CDR1 SGDLS and CDR2 YYNGEE come from the germline V gene. CDR3 size: 17 residues. V gave up 4 bases and J gave up 0 bases; unmatched junction bases: 10. CDR3 sequence reads: CASSLVPAGVSYNEQFF. CDR3 in DNA: TGTGCCAGCAGCCTAGTCCCCGCGGGAGTCTCCTACAATGAGCAGTTCTTC.

Only a few counts were recorded for this clonotype. The chain couples TRBV11-3 to TRBJ1-1; D unresolved. Germline V gene data show CDR1 as SGHNT and CDR2 as YENEEA. The CDR3 covers 14 residues. V was cut by 1 base and J by 1 base, with 7 bases left in between. The CDR3 region is CASSLGNRNTEAFF. The CDR3 DNA is TGTGCCAGCAGCTTAGGTAACAGGAACACTGAAGCTTTCTTT.

This clonotype was seen a few times. V usage is TRBV13 and J usage is TRBJ2-5; weak D call: TRBD2 (6 bases). The ends were cut back, 5 bases at V and 5 bases at J, with 9 bases in the middle. CDR3 length equals 12 residues. From germline, CDR1 is PRHDT and CDR2 FYEKMQ (reference sequence). The CDR3 reads CASSDRGETQYF. DNA for the CDR3: TGTGCCAGCAGCGATCGGGGGGAGACCCAGTACTTC.

The chain employs TRBV14 and TRBJ2-1; no clear D gene. The CDR3 loop spans 12 amino acids. Germline V gene sequence: CDR1 SGHDN, CDR2 FVKESK. V lost 0 bases to trimming and J lost 15 bases, with 12 bases between them. The CDR3 loop reads CASSQDFSITFF. DNA of the CDR3: TGTGCCAGCAGCCAAGATTTCTCGATTACGTTCTTC.

This clonotype has just a few counts. V is TRBV12-3 or TRBV12-4 and J is TRBJ1-1; D possibly corresponds to TRBD1 (5 bases). This CDR3 has 15 residues. Deletions cut 3 bases from V and 1 base from J, with 12 bases between. CDR3 residues: CASSLGPGWNTEAFF. CDR3 sequence (DNA): TGTGCCAGCAGTTTGGGGCCGGGGTGGAACACTGAAGCTTTCTTT.

This clonotype was seen a handful of times. V usage is TRBV5-1 and J usage is TRBJ2-1, with D possibly being TRBD1 or TRBD2 (6 bases each). CDR3 length: 16 amino acids. CDR1 is SGHRS and CDR2 is YFSETQ in the germline V gene. Trimming stripped 4 bases from V and 4 bases from J, with 18 bases between. CDR3 nucleotides: TGCGCCAGCAGCCCCGGGATTGGGGGGCCTTACAATGAGCAGTTCTTC. Translating gives CASSPGIGGPYNEQFF. The full variable domain, its missing parts supplied by reference TRBV5-1 and TRBJ2-1, is KAGVTQTPRYLIKTRGQQVTLSCSPISGHRSVSWYQQTPGQGLQFLFEYFSETQRNKGNFPGRFSGRQFSNSRSEMNVSTLELGDSALYLCASSPGIGGPYNEQFFGPGTRLTVL.

This clonotype was detected ten times or more. The chain combines TRBV7-2 with TRBJ2-5, with D tentatively TRBD1 (6 bases). Looked up from germline, CDR1 is SGHTA and CDR2 is FQGNSA. CDR3 length: 14 residues. The V end was cut by 2 bases, the J end by 0 bases, with 7 bases between. The CDR3 sequence: CASSLRQDQETQYF. CDR3 coding DNA: TGTGCCAGCAGCTTAAGACAGGACCAAGAGACCCAGTACTTC.

This chain joins TRBV7-3 and TRBJ2-3, with 7 positions matching TRBD1. Unmatched junction bases numbered 7, after V lost 2 bases and J lost 2 bases. Germline CDR1 reads SGHTA; CDR2 reads FQGTGA. The CDR3 contains 16 residues. DNA of the CDR3: TGTGCCAGCAGCTTACTTGGGACAGAATACACAGATACGCAGTATTTT. Protein sequence: CASSLLGTEYTDTQYF.

The chain carries TRBV29-1 and TRBJ2-3, with TRBD2 identical over 8 bases. After removal of 8 bases from V and 8 bases from J, the junction contained 9 bases not matched to a gene. The CDR3 length is 12 residues. Germline CDR1 and CDR2: SQVTM and ANQGSEA. CDR3 region: CSFRTSGVTQYF. The CDR3 DNA reads TGCAGCTTCAGAACTAGCGGTGTTACGCAGTATTTT.

Note on this clonotype: The junction does not match germline at one end; this may be a read error. The V call is TRBV25-1, the J call TRBJ2-2, with D tentatively TRBD2 (5 bases). Looked up from germline, CDR1 is MGHDK and CDR2 is SYGVNS. The CDR3 length is 13 residues. The CDR3 bases are TGTGCCAGCAGTGGACCCGGCACCGGGGAGCCGTTTTTT. It codes for CASSGPGTGEPFF.

This clonotype came up a few times. V gene TRBV7-2 combines with J gene TRBJ2-5; 15 nucleotides match TRBD2. CDR1 and CDR2 (germline): SGHTA, FQGNSA. This CDR3 has 16 amino acids. Trimming cost V 5 bases and J 9 bases; bases outside gene matches: 10. The DNA for the CDR3 is TGTGCCAGCAGCCTATGGACTAGCGGGGGGGCTGTGGCCCAGTACTTC. Translating it yields CASSLWTSGGAVAQYF.

This clonotype was seen only a few times. The CDR3 loop reads CASSGEGAYNEQFF. The CDR3 coding sequence is TGTGCCAGCAGTGGGGAGGGGGCCTACAATGAGCAGTTCTTC. This rearrangement joins TRBV7-3 to TRBJ2-1; D might be TRBD2 (7 bases). V was shortened by 6 bases and J by 2 bases, with 11 bases between the two germline ends. CDR3 size: 14 residues. Germline CDR1 SGHTA, CDR2 FQGTGA.

This clonotype has more than one count but fewer than ten. V usage is TRBV15 and J usage is TRBJ2-1; a weak D match, TRBD2 (6 bases). The CDR3 totals 15 residues. Trimming took 3 bases from V and 0 from J, leaving 9 bases between them. The germline CDR1 and CDR2 sequences are LNHNV and YYDKDF (reference sequence). The CDR3 region is CATSSERVSYNEQFF. In DNA, the CDR3 is TGTGCCACCAGCAGTGAGCGGGTCTCCTACAATGAGCAGTTCTTC.

V usage is TRBV5-1 and J usage is TRBJ1-1, with 7 bases aligning to TRBD1. The CDR3 totals 13 residues. Unmatched junction bases numbered 9, after V lost 2 bases and J lost 11 bases. Germline values: CDR1 SGHRS, CDR2 YFSETQ. DNA for the CDR3: TGCGCCAGCAGCTTTTGGGGGGGACAGACGGCTTTCTTT. Protein: CASSFWGGQTAFF. The variable domain in full, with the rest retrieved from reference TRBV5-1 and TRBJ1-1, is KAGVTQTPRYLIKTRGQQVTLSCSPISGHRSVSWYQQTPGQGLQFLFEYFSETQRNKGNFPGRFSGRQFSNSRSEMNVSTLELGDSALYLCASSFWGGQTAFFGQGTRLTVV.

The genes are TRBV3-1 and TRBJ1-1, with TRBD1 matching 11 bases. V lost 6 bases, J lost 11 bases, and 14 bases stayed unmatched. This CDR3 spans 15 amino acids. Germline V gene sequence: CDR1 LGHDT, CDR2 YNNKEL (reference sequence). The DNA of the CDR3 is TGTGCCAGCAGGGACAGGGGGCGAGCACAAAACTTGGCTTTCTTT. It codes for CASRDRGRAQNLAFF.

The chain employs TRBV24-1 and TRBJ1-1, with D possibly TRBD1 on 6 matching bases. The CDR3 runs 15 residues. Trimming stripped 3 bases from V and 3 bases from J, with 13 bases between. Germline CDR1 reads KGHDR; CDR2 reads SFDVKD. The CDR3 region is CATSDLGGLDTEAFF. Here the CDR3 DNA reads TGTGCCACCAGTGATCTAGGGGGTCTGGACACTGAAGCTTTCTTT.

Written as DNA, the CDR3 is TGTGCCAGCAGCCAGCGTTACCAGGGAGATGGAAACACCATATATTTT. Translating gives CASSQRYQGDGNTIYF. The rearrangement joins TRBV7-8 to TRBJ1-3; D might be TRBD1 (5 bases). The CDR3 length is 16 residues. Germline V gene data show CDR1 as SGHVS and CDR2 as FQNEAQ. V dropped 5 bases and J dropped 3 bases, with 17 bases sitting between them.

The gene calls are TRBV12-3 or TRBV12-4 and TRBJ1-1; D call uncertain. The CDR3 totals 15 residues. With 5 bases removed from V and 3 bases from J, the gap between germline ends came to 16 bases. CDR3 protein: CASSLSLAWDTEAFF. As DNA, the CDR3 is TGTGCCAGCAGTCTGAGTCTGGCCTGGGACACTGAAGCTTTCTTT.

This clonotype showed up just a few times. The chain combines TRBV7-2 with TRBJ1-1; 7 nucleotides align to TRBD1. This CDR3 has 16 residues. V trimming: 4 bases; J trimming: 1 base; junction bases outside the gene matches: 9. Germline-derived CDR1 and CDR2 are SGHTA and FQGNSA. CDR3 nucleotides: TGTGCCAGCAGCTCTAGGGACAGTACCCAGAACACTGAAGCTTTCTTT. This codes for CASSSRDSTQNTEAFF. Variable domain in full (rest from reference TRBV7-2 and TRBJ1-1): GAGVSQSPSNKVTEKGKDVELRCDPISGHTALYWYRQSLGQGLEFLIYFQGNSAPDKSGLPSDRFSAERTGGSVSTLTIQRTQQEDSAVYLCASSSRDSTQNTEAFFGQGTRLTVV.

This clonotype has a handful of counts. J is TRBJ1-2 and V is TRBV6-6; D may be TRBD1 (6 bases). V was shortened by 6 bases and J by 1 base, with 15 bases between the two germline ends. The CDR3 runs 15 residues. Germline loops: CDR1 MNHNY, CDR2 SVGAGI (reference sequence). The DNA of the CDR3 is TGTGCCAGCAGGACTAACAGGGATAGTAACTATGGCTACACCTTC. It translates to CASRTNRDSNYGYTF.